Shown below are 4 T cell receptor beta chains from a single sample sequenced in a study of post-analysis software for immune sequencing data. The antigens these receptors bind are not known. Unique molecular identifiers were built into the TCR beta cDNA libraries. TCRdb reanalysed the PCR reads using MiXCR and keeps one entry per CDR3 protein. In the table there are some 800,000 distinct CDR3 sequences, about 45% of which are singletons. Study-wide points: Patients carried a few TRBV segments more frequently than controls did, and TRBV5-6, TRBV5-1 and TRBV20-1 were among them.

Sequenced material: blood. These receptors were obtained from a girl between 10 and 17 years old with multiple sclerosis.

This clonotype was recorded a few times. This sequence joins TRBV10-3 and TRBJ2-7, with 8 nucleotides matching TRBD1. V lost 0 bases, J lost 2 bases, and 6 bases stayed unmatched. This CDR3 comprises 16 residues. Germline CDR1 ENHRY, CDR2 SYGVKD. The CDR3 spells CAISESGRGPTYEQYF. For the CDR3, the DNA is TGTGCCATCAGTGAGTCGGGCAGGGGGCCGACCTACGAGCAGTACTTC.

The chain carries TRBV5-1 and TRBJ1-2; 9 nucleotides align to TRBD1. CDR3 length: 15 residues. Unmatched junction bases numbered 9, after V lost 7 bases and J lost 2 bases. The germline V gene encodes CDR1 SGHRS and CDR2 YFSETQ. CDR3 DNA sequence: TGCGCCAGCGGCGATACAGGGGGCCTCAACTATGGCTACACCTTC. It codes for CASGDTGGLNYGYTF.

This sequence joins TRBV27 and TRBJ2-7, with 7 bases identical to TRBD2. Germline-derived CDR1 and CDR2 are MNHEY and SMNVEV (reference sequence). CDR3 length: 15 residues. J was trimmed by 0 bases and V by 4 bases; bases with no gene match: 6. The CDR3 here is CASSSPSGVSYEQYF. In DNA, the CDR3 is TGTGCCAGCAGTTCACCTAGCGGCGTCTCCTACGAGCAGTACTTC.

The chain carries TRBV6-5 and TRBJ1-1; D is unclear. This CDR3 is built from 16 residues. V was cut by 2 bases and J by 4 bases, with 17 bases left in between. CDR1 and CDR2 (germline): MNHEY, SVGAGI. CDR3 sequence: CASSYDNSLKGTEAFF. CDR3 bases: TGTGCCAGCAGTTACGACAACTCACTCAAGGGCACTGAAGCTTTCTTT.